These T cell receptor beta chains were read from a single sample in a study of Ad26.COV2.S vaccination and SARS-CoV-2 variants. TCRdb keeps only in-frame clones here, not all; method: immunoSEQ multiplex PCR. The sample lists 450,000 to 550,000 clones, approximately 89% occurring once. The sequenced sample was peripheral blood, obtained in a trial of Ad26.COV2.S vaccine versus placebo. The receptors derive from a person aged 18-60 years who received the Ad26.COV2.S COVID-19 vaccine or a placebo. The conserved cysteine and the conserved F or W are not part of the CDR3 here.

j_call,v_call,cdr3_aa
TRBJ2-1,TRBV15,ATSRDWGIPPVF
TRBJ2-7,TRBV28,ASGPGRLYEQY
TRBJ2-3,TRBV4-1,ASSRDRRGDTQY
TRBJ2-3,TRBV29-1,SVEDIYTDTQY
TRBJ2-7,TRBV10-3,AISEQQGAGYEQY
TRBJ1-5,TRBV5-1,ASRPDGGSNQPQH
TRBJ2-1,TRBV7-2,ASSSSPRQF
TRBJ1-5,TRBV7-9,ASSLSFMGRTYQPQH
TRBJ2-2,TRBV24-1,ATSDFSGRNTGELF
TRBJ2-5,TRBV29-1,SVRGKTQY
TRBJ2-1,TRBV13,ASSRWMGDEQF